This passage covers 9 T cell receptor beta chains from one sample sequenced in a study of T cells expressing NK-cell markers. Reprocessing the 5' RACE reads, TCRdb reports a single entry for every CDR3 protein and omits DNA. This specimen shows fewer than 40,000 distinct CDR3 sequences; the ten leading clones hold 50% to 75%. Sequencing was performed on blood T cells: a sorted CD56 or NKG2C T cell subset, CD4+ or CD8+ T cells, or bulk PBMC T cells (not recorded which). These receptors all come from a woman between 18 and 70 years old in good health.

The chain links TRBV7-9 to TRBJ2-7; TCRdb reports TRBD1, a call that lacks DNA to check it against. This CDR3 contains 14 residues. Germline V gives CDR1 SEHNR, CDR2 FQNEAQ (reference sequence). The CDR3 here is CASSLVDGTYEQYF. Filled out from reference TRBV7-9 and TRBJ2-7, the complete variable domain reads DTGVSQNPRHKITKRGQNVTFRCDPISEHNRLYWYRQTLGQGPEFLTYFQNEAQLEKSRLLSDRFSAERPKGSFSTLEIQRTEQGDSAMYLCASSLVDGTYEQYFGPGTRLTVT.

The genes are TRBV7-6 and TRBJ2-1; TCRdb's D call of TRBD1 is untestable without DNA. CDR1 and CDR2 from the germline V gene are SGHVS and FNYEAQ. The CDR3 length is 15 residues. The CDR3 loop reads CASSLAWDSYNEQFF.

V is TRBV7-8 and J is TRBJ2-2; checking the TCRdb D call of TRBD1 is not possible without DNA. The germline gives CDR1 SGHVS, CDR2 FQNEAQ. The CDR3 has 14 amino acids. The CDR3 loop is CASSLEAGPGELFF.

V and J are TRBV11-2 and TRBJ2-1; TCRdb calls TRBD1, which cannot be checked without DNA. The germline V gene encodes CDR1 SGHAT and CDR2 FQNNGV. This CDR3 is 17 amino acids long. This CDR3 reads CASSLDPPGQVLNEQFF.

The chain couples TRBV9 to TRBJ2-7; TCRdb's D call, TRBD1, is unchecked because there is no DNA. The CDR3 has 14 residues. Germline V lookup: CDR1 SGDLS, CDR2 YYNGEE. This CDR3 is CASSGKQAPLEQYF.

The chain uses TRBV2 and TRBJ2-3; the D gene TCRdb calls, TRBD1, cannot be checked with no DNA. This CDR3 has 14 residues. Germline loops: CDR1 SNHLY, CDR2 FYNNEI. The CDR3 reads CASSDPAAGDTQYF.

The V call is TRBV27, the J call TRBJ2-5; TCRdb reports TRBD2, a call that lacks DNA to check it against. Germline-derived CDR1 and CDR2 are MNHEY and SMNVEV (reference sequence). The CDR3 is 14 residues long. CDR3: CASSPRDFEETQYF.

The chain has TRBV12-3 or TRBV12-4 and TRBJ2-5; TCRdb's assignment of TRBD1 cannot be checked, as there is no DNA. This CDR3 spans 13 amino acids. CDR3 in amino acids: CASSLGGAGDQYF.

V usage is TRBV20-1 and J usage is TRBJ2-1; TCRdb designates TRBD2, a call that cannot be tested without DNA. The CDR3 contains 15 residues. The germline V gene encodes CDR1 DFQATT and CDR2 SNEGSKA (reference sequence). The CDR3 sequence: CSASSPAGAYNEQFF.